Listed below are T cell receptor beta chains from one sample, sequenced in a study of molecular identifiers for immune sequencing clone quantification. TCRdb independently ran MiXCR on the PCR reads; one entry per CDR3 protein. The sample shows some 580,000 distinct CDR3 sequences, 25% of them seen only once. The sequencing sample was made of naive CD8+ T cells from blood, with Jurkat cell RNA spiked in. The receptors stem from a human donor in good health. Some libraries in this study had Jurkat cell RNA spiked in. Each CDR3 is given with its conserved first and last residue. D genes are given only for firm matches. Where a row states a size, it is once, few, many or the class of an expanded clone; other rows omit it.

d_call: NA; v_call: TRBV27; j_call: TRBJ2-2; clone_size: few; cdr3_aa: CASSQLAGQMNTGELFF; cdr3_nt: TGTGCCAGCAGCCAACTAGCCGGACAGATGAACACCGGGGAGCTGTTTTTT
d_call: NA; v_call: TRBV12-3/TRBV12-4; j_call: TRBJ2-5; clone_size: few; cdr3_aa: CASSFGVAGTIADQYF; cdr3_nt: TGTGCCAGCAGTTTCGGGGTGGCAGGGACGATAGCGGACCAGTACTTC
d_call: NA; v_call: TRBV5-6; j_call: TRBJ2-2; clone_size: NA; cdr3_aa: CASSLLNGNTGELFF; cdr3_nt: TGTGCCAGCAGCTTATTAAACGGGAACACCGGGGAGCTGTTTTTT
d_call: NA; v_call: TRBV13; j_call: TRBJ2-7; clone_size: NA; cdr3_aa: CASSSTETTYEQYF; cdr3_nt: TGTGCCAGCAGCTCCACGGAGACCACCTACGAGCAGTACTTC
d_call: TRBD2; v_call: TRBV9; j_call: TRBJ2-5; clone_size: NA; cdr3_aa: CASSVGTSFRETQYF; cdr3_nt: TGTGCCAGCAGCGTCGGGACTAGTTTCCGAGAGACCCAGTACTTC
d_call: NA; v_call: TRBV7-3; j_call: TRBJ2-3; clone_size: NA; cdr3_aa: CASSLLGLAYTDTQYF; cdr3_nt: TGTGCCAGCAGCTTATTGGGACTGGCTTACACAGATACGCAGTATTTT
d_call: TRBD2; v_call: TRBV7-9; j_call: TRBJ2-1; clone_size: NA; cdr3_aa: CASSILAGGMNEQFF; cdr3_nt: TGTGCCAGCAGCATACTAGCGGGAGGCATGAATGAGCAGTTCTTC
d_call: NA; v_call: TRBV29-1; j_call: TRBJ1-2; clone_size: many; cdr3_aa: CSVEDPAGLDGYTF; cdr3_nt: TGCAGCGTTGAAGATCCCGCAGGGTTGGATGGCTACACCTTC
d_call: NA; v_call: TRBV7-9; j_call: TRBJ1-1; clone_size: many; cdr3_aa: CASSKSVNTEAFF; cdr3_nt: TGTGCCAGCAGTAAATCCGTGAACACTGAAGCTTTCTTT
d_call: NA; v_call: TRBV4-1; j_call: TRBJ2-7; clone_size: many; cdr3_aa: CASSQGQGPGEQYF; cdr3_nt: TGCGCCAGCAGCCAAGGGCAGGGTCCTGGTGAGCAGTACTTC
d_call: NA; v_call: TRBV28; j_call: TRBJ2-7; clone_size: many; cdr3_aa: CASSLLGTSYEQYF; cdr3_nt: TGTGCCAGCAGTTTACTAGGGACAAGCTACGAGCAGTACTTC
d_call: NA; v_call: TRBV7-2; j_call: TRBJ2-1; clone_size: NA; cdr3_aa: CASTRSLGDEQFF; cdr3_nt: TGTGCCAGCACCCGATCGTTGGGCGATGAGCAGTTCTTC
d_call: NA; v_call: TRBV6-4; j_call: TRBJ1-5; clone_size: few; cdr3_aa: CASSGPFDRGDQPQHF; cdr3_nt: TGTGCCAGCAGCGGACCGTTTGACCGGGGGGATCAGCCCCAGCATTTT
d_call: NA; v_call: TRBV7-2; j_call: TRBJ2-3; clone_size: NA; cdr3_aa: CASSLPLGVADTQYF; cdr3_nt: TGTGCCAGCAGCTTACCCCTTGGGGTGGCAGATACGCAGTATTTT
d_call: NA; v_call: TRBV3-1; j_call: TRBJ2-3; clone_size: many; cdr3_aa: CASRNTGTDTQYF; cdr3_nt: TGTGCCAGCAGAAACACGGGAACAGATACGCAGTATTTT
d_call: TRBD1; v_call: TRBV4-3; j_call: TRBJ1-1; clone_size: NA; cdr3_aa: CASSQEQGVLNTEAFF; cdr3_nt: TGCGCCAGCAGCCAAGAGCAGGGGGTTTTGAACACTGAAGCTTTCTTT
d_call: TRBD2; v_call: TRBV7-9; j_call: TRBJ2-5; clone_size: NA; cdr3_aa: CASTGGRGSETQYF; cdr3_nt: TGTGCCTCGACGGGAGGGAGGGGTTCGGAGACCCAGTACTTC
d_call: NA; v_call: TRBV6-5; j_call: TRBJ1-2; clone_size: few; cdr3_aa: CASSQPGPWGYTF; cdr3_nt: TGTGCCAGCAGTCAACCGGGGCCGTGGGGCTACACCTTC
d_call: TRBD1; v_call: TRBV27; j_call: TRBJ1-5; clone_size: NA; cdr3_aa: CASSPRGLNQPQHF; cdr3_nt: TGTGCCAGCAGCCCCAGGGGGTTAAATCAGCCCCAGCATTTT
d_call: TRBD2; v_call: TRBV5-1; j_call: TRBJ2-7; clone_size: few; cdr3_aa: CASSLGGIEYEQYF; cdr3_nt: TGCGCCAGCAGCCTCGGGGGGATCGAATACGAGCAGTACTTC
d_call: NA; v_call: TRBV28; j_call: TRBJ2-5; clone_size: NA; cdr3_aa: CASSLPKPQKTQYF; cdr3_nt: TGTGCCAGCAGTTTACCAAAACCGCAAAAGACCCAATACTTC
d_call: NA; v_call: TRBV10-2; j_call: TRBJ1-2; clone_size: many; cdr3_aa: CASRTNYGYTF; cdr3_nt: TGCGCCAGCAGGACAAACTATGGCTACACCTTC
d_call: NA; v_call: TRBV27; j_call: TRBJ1-6; clone_size: NA; cdr3_aa: CASSLRGAGNPPLHF; cdr3_nt: TGTGCCAGCAGTCTACGGGGGGCGGGAAATCCACCCCTCCACTTT
d_call: TRBD2; v_call: TRBV7-9; j_call: TRBJ2-7; clone_size: NA; cdr3_aa: CASSLTGLGRSHEQYF; cdr3_nt: TGTGCCAGCAGCTTAACCGGACTAGGACGCTCTCACGAGCAGTACTTC
d_call: NA; v_call: TRBV6-5; j_call: TRBJ2-2; clone_size: few; cdr3_aa: CASSSGLDTGELFF; cdr3_nt: TGTGCCAGCAGTTCGGGACTGGACACCGGGGAGCTGTTTTTT
d_call: NA; v_call: TRBV29-1; j_call: TRBJ1-1; clone_size: many; cdr3_aa: CSVEEEGENTEAFF; cdr3_nt: TGCAGCGTTGAAGAGGAAGGGGAGAACACTGAAGCTTTCTTT
d_call: NA; v_call: TRBV16; j_call: TRBJ1-2; clone_size: NA; cdr3_aa: CTSSQVDYGYTF; cdr3_nt: TGTACCAGCAGCCAAGTAGATTATGGCTACACCTTC
d_call: TRBD1; v_call: TRBV5-5; j_call: TRBJ1-1; clone_size: few; cdr3_aa: CASSSFIITGDNTEAFF; cdr3_nt: TGTGCCAGCAGCTCATTTATAATTACAGGGGATAACACTGAAGCTTTCTTT
d_call: NA; v_call: TRBV27; j_call: TRBJ2-7; clone_size: many; cdr3_aa: CASRPVAHQPYEQYF; cdr3_nt: TGTGCCAGCAGACCCGTAGCTCACCAACCTTACGAGCAGTACTTC
d_call: TRBD2; v_call: TRBV7-9; j_call: TRBJ2-1; clone_size: NA; cdr3_aa: CASSLVLAGENEQFF; cdr3_nt: TGTGCCAGCAGCTTAGTTCTAGCGGGGGAGAATGAGCAGTTCTTC
d_call: TRBD1; v_call: TRBV9; j_call: TRBJ2-3; clone_size: many; cdr3_aa: CASSVVGDRATDTQYF; cdr3_nt: TGTGCCAGCAGCGTAGTAGGGGACAGGGCCACAGATACGCAGTATTTT
d_call: NA; v_call: TRBV27; j_call: TRBJ2-7; clone_size: NA; cdr3_aa: CASHPAVSSYEQYF; cdr3_nt: TGTGCCAGCCATCCCGCGGTCAGCTCCTACGAGCAGTACTTC
d_call: NA; v_call: TRBV2; j_call: TRBJ2-5; clone_size: NA; cdr3_aa: CASSGSRALQETQYF; cdr3_nt: TGTGCCAGCAGTGGAAGCAGGGCCCTCCAAGAGACCCAGTACTTC
d_call: NA; v_call: TRBV4-3; j_call: TRBJ2-7; clone_size: NA; cdr3_aa: CASSQDYTVYEQYF; cdr3_nt: TGCGCCAGCAGCCAAGATTATACAGTCTACGAGCAGTACTTC
d_call: TRBD1; v_call: TRBV12-3/TRBV12-4; j_call: TRBJ2-5; clone_size: many; cdr3_aa: CASKGAGQETQYF; cdr3_nt: TGTGCCAGCAAGGGGGCTGGGCAAGAGACCCAGTACTTC
d_call: NA; v_call: TRBV7-9; j_call: TRBJ2-7; clone_size: few; cdr3_aa: CASSLAGSDYEQYF; cdr3_nt: TGTGCCAGCAGCTTAGCGGGCTCCGACTACGAGCAGTACTTC
d_call: NA; v_call: TRBV4-3; j_call: TRBJ1-3; clone_size: many; cdr3_aa: CASSQDNRPGGGGGNTIYF; cdr3_nt: TGCGCCAGCAGCCAAGATAACAGGCCAGGAGGTGGAGGTGGAAACACCATATATTTT
d_call: NA; v_call: TRBV4-3; j_call: TRBJ2-1; clone_size: few; cdr3_aa: CASSQEGTPYNEQFF; cdr3_nt: TGCGCCAGCAGCCAAGAAGGGACGCCATACAATGAGCAGTTCTTC
d_call: NA; v_call: TRBV20-1; j_call: TRBJ2-7; clone_size: NA; cdr3_aa: CSAREGAGGNSYEQYF; cdr3_nt: TGCAGTGCTAGAGAGGGGGCAGGGGGGAACTCCTACGAGCAGTACTTC
d_call: NA; v_call: TRBV4-1; j_call: TRBJ2-2; clone_size: many; cdr3_aa: CASGWGVPNTGELFF; cdr3_nt: TGCGCCAGCGGATGGGGTGTCCCGAACACCGGGGAGCTGTTTTTT
d_call: NA; v_call: TRBV7-2; j_call: TRBJ1-3; clone_size: many; cdr3_aa: CASSSKYSGNTIYF; cdr3_nt: TGTGCCAGCAGCTCGAAATACTCTGGAAACACCATATATTTT
d_call: NA; v_call: TRBV7-6; j_call: TRBJ2-7; clone_size: many; cdr3_aa: CASSSTGNEQYF; cdr3_nt: TGTGCCAGCAGCTCTACAGGGAACGAGCAGTACTTC